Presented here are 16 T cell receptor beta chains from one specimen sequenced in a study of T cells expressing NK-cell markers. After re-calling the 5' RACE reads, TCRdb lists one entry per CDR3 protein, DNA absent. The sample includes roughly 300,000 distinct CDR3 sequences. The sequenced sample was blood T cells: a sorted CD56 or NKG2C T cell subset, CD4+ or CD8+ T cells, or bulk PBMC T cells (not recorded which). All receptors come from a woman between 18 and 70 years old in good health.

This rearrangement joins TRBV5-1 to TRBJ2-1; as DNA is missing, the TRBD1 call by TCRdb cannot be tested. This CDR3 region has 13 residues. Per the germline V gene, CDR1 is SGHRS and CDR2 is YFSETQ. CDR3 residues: CASSPDRRYEQFF.

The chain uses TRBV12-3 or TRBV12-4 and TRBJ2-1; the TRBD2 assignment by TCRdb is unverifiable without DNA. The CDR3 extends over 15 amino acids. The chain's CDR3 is CASSLGDSRRDEQFF.

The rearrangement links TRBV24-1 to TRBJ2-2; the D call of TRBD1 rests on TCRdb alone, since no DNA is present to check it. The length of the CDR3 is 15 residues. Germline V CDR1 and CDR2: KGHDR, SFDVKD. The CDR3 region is CATSDPGQGSGELFF.

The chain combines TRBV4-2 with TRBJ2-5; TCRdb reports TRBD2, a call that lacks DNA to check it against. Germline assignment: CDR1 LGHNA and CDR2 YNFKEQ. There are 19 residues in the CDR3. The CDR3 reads CASSQGGKVAGDRFETQYF.

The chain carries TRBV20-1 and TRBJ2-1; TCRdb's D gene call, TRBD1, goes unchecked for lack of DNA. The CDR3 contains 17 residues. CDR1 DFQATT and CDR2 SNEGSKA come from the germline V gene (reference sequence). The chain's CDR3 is CSARDQRGVYSYNEQFF.

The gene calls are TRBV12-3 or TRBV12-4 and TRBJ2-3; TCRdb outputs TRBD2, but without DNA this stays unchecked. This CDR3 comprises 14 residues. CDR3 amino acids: CASESGRATDTQYF.

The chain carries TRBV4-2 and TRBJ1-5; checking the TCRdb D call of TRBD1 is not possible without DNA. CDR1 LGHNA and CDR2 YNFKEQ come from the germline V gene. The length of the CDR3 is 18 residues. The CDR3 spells CASSQDAKGTGADGAQHF.

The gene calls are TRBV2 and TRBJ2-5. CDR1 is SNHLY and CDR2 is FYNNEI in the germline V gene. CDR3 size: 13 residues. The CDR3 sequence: CASTSRARETQYF.

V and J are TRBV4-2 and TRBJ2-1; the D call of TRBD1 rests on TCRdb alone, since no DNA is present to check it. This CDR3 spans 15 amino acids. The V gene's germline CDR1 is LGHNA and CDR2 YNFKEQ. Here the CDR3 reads CASSQPDRGLNEQFF.

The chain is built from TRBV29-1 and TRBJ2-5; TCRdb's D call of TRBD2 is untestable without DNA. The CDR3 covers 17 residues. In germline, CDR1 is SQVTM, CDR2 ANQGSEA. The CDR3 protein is CSVARGGLAGGTETQYF. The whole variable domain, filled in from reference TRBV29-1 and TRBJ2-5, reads SAVISQKPSRDICQRGTSLTIQCQVDSQVTMMFWYRQQPGQSLTLIATANQGSEATYESGFVIDKFPISRPNLTFSTLTVSNMSPEDSSIYLCSVARGGLAGGTETQYFGPGTRLLVL.

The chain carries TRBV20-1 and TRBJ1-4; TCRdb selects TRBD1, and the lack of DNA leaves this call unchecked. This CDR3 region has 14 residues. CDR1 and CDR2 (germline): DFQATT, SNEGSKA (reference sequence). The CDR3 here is CSASSRDRAEKLFF.

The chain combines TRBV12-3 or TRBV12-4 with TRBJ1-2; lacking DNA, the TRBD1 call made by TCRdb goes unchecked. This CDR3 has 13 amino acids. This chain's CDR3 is CASSFTRGGGYTF.

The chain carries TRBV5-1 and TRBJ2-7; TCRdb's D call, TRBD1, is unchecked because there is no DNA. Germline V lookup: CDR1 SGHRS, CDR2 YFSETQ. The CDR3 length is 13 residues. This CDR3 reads CASSLQGTYEQYF.

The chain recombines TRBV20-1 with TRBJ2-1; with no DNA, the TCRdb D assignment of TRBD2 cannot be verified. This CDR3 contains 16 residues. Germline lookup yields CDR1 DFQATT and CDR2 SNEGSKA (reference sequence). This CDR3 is CSAPLGGGGTYNEQFF.

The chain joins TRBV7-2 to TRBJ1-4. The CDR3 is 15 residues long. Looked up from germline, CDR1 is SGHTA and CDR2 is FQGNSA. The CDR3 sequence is CASSLRTSTNEKLFF.

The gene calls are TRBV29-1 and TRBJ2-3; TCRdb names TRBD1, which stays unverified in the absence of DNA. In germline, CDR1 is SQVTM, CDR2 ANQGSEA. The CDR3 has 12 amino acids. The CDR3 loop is CSTKSPADTQYF.